Described below is a single T cell receptor beta chain sequence and its context. What it binds is not known. One entry per CDR3 protein results from TCRdb running MiXCR on the reads. Of about 740,000 distinct CDR3 sequences in the sample, 35% are singletons; the top ten hold 2.8%. This sample stems from a study of T cell repertoires in cytomegalovirus infection. Study observations and caveats: Across the ex vivo response, the dominant clonotypes were HLA-C-restricted CMV-specific TCR beta clonotypes.

V lost 1 base and J lost 2, with 30 bases in between. This CDR3 spans 22 amino acids. The germline V gene encodes CDR1 MDHEN and CDR2 SYDVKM. The sequenced material came from PBMCs. This sequence originates from a human donor in good health (CMV status not recorded). Some clones in this sample may be carry-over from other donors' samples. This chain links TRBV28 with TRBJ2-1; a weak D match, TRBD2 (6 bases). CDR3 loop: CASSLFRGVFPGRPDPYNEQFF. DNA for the CDR3: TGTGCCAGCAGTTTATTTCGTGGTGTGTTTCCTGGGAGGCCTGATCCCTACAATGAGCAGTTCTTC.